The present T cell receptor (beta chain) was sequenced within a study of T cells in Graves' hyperthyroidism and ophthalmopathy. This clonotype was found many times. Germline V gene data show CDR1 as DFQATT and CDR2 as SNEGSKA (reference sequence). There are 12 residues in the CDR3. V was clipped by 3 bases and J by 8 bases, with 11 bases between them. Amplified TCR beta CDR3 regions derived from RNA transcripts. A first-round RT-PCR of the TCR CDR3 used the HTBI primer set. Each CDR3 protein gets one entry after TCRdb re-called the multiplex PCR reads with MiXCR. Among a few hundred thousand distinct CDR3 sequences, more than 15% were seen once, and the ten largest hold under 8%.

The chain couples TRBV20-1 to TRBJ2-1; no clear D. The sequence was collected from a woman between 25 and 40 years old with Graves' hyperthyroidism. Sequenced: blood. The CDR3 sequence is CSASLPPYEQFF. In DNA, the CDR3 is TGCAGTGCTAGCCTCCCCCCGTATGAGCAGTTCTTC.